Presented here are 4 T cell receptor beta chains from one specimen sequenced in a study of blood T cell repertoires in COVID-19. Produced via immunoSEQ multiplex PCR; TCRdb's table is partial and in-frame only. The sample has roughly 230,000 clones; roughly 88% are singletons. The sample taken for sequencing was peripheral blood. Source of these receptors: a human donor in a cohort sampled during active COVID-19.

The CDR3 DNA follows: TGTGCCAGCAGTCAAACTGGGGCCAACGTCCTGACTTTC. Protein sequence: CASSQTGANVLTF. The gene calls are TRBV7-2 and TRBJ2-6; D call uncertain. The V end was cut by 6 bases, the J end by 2 bases, with 5 bases between. Germline CDR1 and CDR2: SGHTA and FQGNSA. The CDR3 contains 13 residues.

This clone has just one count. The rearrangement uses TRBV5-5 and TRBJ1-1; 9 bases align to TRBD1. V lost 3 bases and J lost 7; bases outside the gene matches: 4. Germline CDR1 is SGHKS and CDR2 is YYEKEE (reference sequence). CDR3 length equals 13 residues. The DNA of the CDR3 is TGTGCCAGCAGCTGGGGACAGGGTGGTGAAGCTTTCTTT. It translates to CASSWGQGGEAFF.

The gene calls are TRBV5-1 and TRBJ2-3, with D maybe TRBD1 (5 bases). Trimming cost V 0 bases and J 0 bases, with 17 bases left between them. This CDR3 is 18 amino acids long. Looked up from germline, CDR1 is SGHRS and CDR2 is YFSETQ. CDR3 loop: CASSLEGSGRYSTDTQYF. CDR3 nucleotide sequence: TGCGCCAGCAGCTTGGAAGGATCAGGGCGATATAGCACAGATACGCAGTATTTT.

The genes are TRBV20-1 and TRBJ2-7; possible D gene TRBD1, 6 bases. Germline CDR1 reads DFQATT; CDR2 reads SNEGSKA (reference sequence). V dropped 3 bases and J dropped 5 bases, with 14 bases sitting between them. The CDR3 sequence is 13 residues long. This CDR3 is CSASPQGRDEQYF. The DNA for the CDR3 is TGCAGTGCTAGTCCTCAGGGGCGCGACGAGCAGTACTTC.